One sample yielded the 14 T cell receptor beta chains listed below, sequenced in a study of control samples from healthy donors and cancer patients. Profiling relied on immunoSEQ multiplex PCR, and the TCRdb table lists in-frame clones only, not all of them. The sample includes roughly 170,000 clones, around 94% of them seen just once. The specimen was blood. The receptor set was obtained from a woman between 18 and 29 years old in good health.

The chain has TRBV19 and TRBJ1-2; perhaps TRBD1 as D (5 bases). The CDR3 loop spans 13 amino acids. V was pared by 2 bases and J by 4 bases, with 8 bases between. Per the germline V gene, CDR1 is LNHDA and CDR2 is SQIVND (reference sequence). CDR3 sequence: CASSILGTYGYTF. CDR3 in DNA: TGTGCCAGTAGTATATTAGGGACCTATGGCTACACCTTC.

This chain connects TRBV11-2 to TRBJ2-7, with D perhaps matching TRBD1 (6 bases). The germline V gene has CDR1 SGHAT and CDR2 FQNNGV. Between the trimmed V and J ends, which lost 5 bases and 7 bases, there was a span of 12 bases. The CDR3 extends over 12 amino acids. The chain's CDR3 is CASSKTGTEQYF. Here the CDR3 DNA reads TGTGCCAGCAGCAAAACAGGGACAGAGCAGTACTTC.

The rearrangement uses TRBV6-6 and TRBJ2-1, with D perhaps TRBD1 (6 bases). V was trimmed by 5 bases and J by 5 bases, leaving 7 bases between them. Germline CDR1 and CDR2: MNHNY and SVGAGI (reference sequence). The CDR3 sequence is 12 residues long. The CDR3 DNA reads as TGTGCCAGCAGTCAGGGGAACAATGAGCAGTTCTTC. Protein sequence: CASSQGNNEQFF.

V and J are TRBV7-2 and TRBJ2-1; D not resolved. CDR3 size: 13 residues. V was clipped by 1 base and J by 7 bases, with 8 bases between them. Germline V gives CDR1 SGHTA, CDR2 FQGNSA. The CDR3 coding sequence is TGTGCCAGCAGCTTAGGGGGAAGGAATGAGCAGTTCTTC. This gives the protein CASSLGGRNEQFF.

V usage is TRBV2 and J usage is TRBJ2-2, with 7 bases identical to TRBD2. With V trimmed by 8 bases and J by 1 base, 7 bases remained unmatched. CDR1 is SNHLY and CDR2 is FYNNEI in the germline V gene. This CDR3 contains 15 residues. The CDR3 loop is CASSEGRVNTGELFF. The CDR3 DNA reads TGTGCCAGCTCAGAGGGGAGGGTGAACACCGGGGAGCTGTTTTTT.

The gene calls are TRBV7-8 and TRBJ1-4; D uncertain. Germline-derived CDR1 and CDR2 are SGHVS and FQNEAQ. The CDR3 runs to 14 residues. Trimming removed 5 bases from V and 5 bases from J, with 12 bases in between. The CDR3 reads CASSLGTLNEKLFF. CDR3 DNA: TGTGCCAGCAGCCTGGGCACCTTGAATGAAAAACTGTTTTTT.

This chain connects TRBV28 to TRBJ1-3; D gene ambiguous. The V end was cut by 2 bases, the J end by 0 bases, with 8 bases between. This CDR3 has 15 amino acids. Looked up from germline, CDR1 is MDHEN and CDR2 is SYDVKM. The DNA for the CDR3 is TGTGCCAGCAGTTTACAGGTCGTCTCTGGAAACACCATATATTTT. It is translated as CASSLQVVSGNTIYF.

This clone occurred once. The genes are TRBV5-5 and TRBJ2-2, with TRBD1 matching over 9 bases. CDR1 is SGHKS, CDR2 YYEKEE, per germline (reference sequence). With V trimmed by 7 bases and J by 5 bases, 12 bases remained unmatched. The length of the CDR3 is 16 residues. This CDR3 is CASRWDRAAGTGELFF. The CDR3 coding sequence is TGTGCCAGCCGATGGGACAGGGCCGCCGGAACCGGGGAGCTGTTTTTT.

This chain links TRBV19 with TRBJ1-6; D unclear. Trimming took 6 bases from V and 7 from J, leaving 22 bases between them. The CDR3 loop spans 17 amino acids. The germline gives CDR1 LNHDA, CDR2 SQIVND (reference sequence). The CDR3 spells CASRSYRTGSGNSPLHF. CDR3 nucleotide sequence: TGTGCCAGTAGATCTTATCGGACCGGGTCGGGGAATTCACCCCTCCACTTT.

This clone came up once. This chain links TRBV2 with TRBJ1-5; TRBD1 is a possible D gene (6 bases). The CDR3 has 14 amino acids. Trimming shortened V by 4 bases and J by 5 bases, and 12 bases separated the two germline ends. Germline V gene lookup returns CDR1 SNHLY and CDR2 FYNNEI. CDR3 in amino acids: CASSVRGLYQPQHF. CDR3 in DNA: TGTGCCAGCAGTGTCCGGGGGCTCTATCAGCCCCAGCATTTT. Full variable domain (rest looked up from reference TRBV2 and TRBJ1-5): EPEVTQTPSHQVTQMGQEVILRCVPISNHLYFYWYRQILGQKVEFLVSFYNNEISEKSEIFDDQFSVERPDGSNFTLKIRSTKLEDSAMYFCASSVRGLYQPQHFGDGTRLSIL.

The rearrangement uses TRBV7-2 and TRBJ2-3; 12 nucleotides agree with TRBD2. Looked up from germline, CDR1 is SGHTA and CDR2 is FQGNSA. CDR3 size: 18 residues. V was clipped by 5 bases and J by 2 bases; unmatched bases: 11. The CDR3 nucleotides read TGTGCCAGCAGCCCCCTCGGACTAGCGGGACGGAACACAGATACGCAGTATTTT. This sequence encodes CASSPLGLAGRNTDTQYF.

In nucleotides, the CDR3 is TGTGCCAGCAGTTCCGGCTACCAGGGAAGTGGACGAGAGCCCCAGCATTTT. Its protein product is CASSSGYQGSGREPQHF. V gene TRBV6-2 or TRBV6-3 combines with J gene TRBJ1-5; maybe TRBD1 (5 bases). Per germline, CDR1 MNHEY and CDR2 SVGEGT. The CDR3 has 17 amino acids. Trimming removed 4 bases from V and 8 bases from J, with 24 bases in between.

CDR3 protein: CASSYRFSYEQYF. CDR3 nucleotides: TGTGCCAGCAGTTACAGATTCTCCTACGAGCAGTACTTC. The genes are TRBV6-5 and TRBJ2-7; D is unclear. Trimming pared 2 bases from V and 0 bases from J, leaving 5 bases between. This CDR3 is built from 13 residues. CDR1 is MNHEY, CDR2 SVGAGI, per germline.

The chain carries TRBV19 and TRBJ2-6, with 8 bases that match TRBD1. CDR3 size: 18 residues. Germline CDR1 reads LNHDA; CDR2 reads SQIVND (reference sequence). V was pared by 1 base and J by 4 bases, with 9 bases of the junction left unmatched. The DNA for the CDR3 is TGTGCCAGTAGTATAGCAGGCAGGGGGCCGAGAGGGGCCAACGTCCTGACTTTC. Its translation is CASSIAGRGPRGANVLTF.